The rows below give T cell receptor beta chains drawn from one sample of a study of T cells in Graves' hyperthyroidism and ophthalmopathy. TCRdb recomputed calls from the multiplex PCR reads with MiXCR, one row per CDR3 protein. In the table there are hundreds of thousands of distinct CDR3 sequences, 14% of which are singletons. Sequencing was performed on blood. Receptors were obtained from a woman in her forties with Graves' hyperthyroidism. Each CDR3 is given with its conserved first and last residue. The D gene is left open where the match is weak. Part of the rows lack a size; the others show once, few, many or a class for expanded clones.

d_call clone_size j_call v_call cdr3_nt cdr3_aa
TRBD2 . TRBJ2-1 TRBV3-1 TGTGCCAGCGGCCAAGAGGCTAGCGGCCATAGCTCCTACAATGAACAGTTCTTC CASGQEASGHSSYNEQFF
. many TRBJ2-5 TRBV7-6 TGTGCCAGCAGCTTGGGAGCCGCCAACAGCCAAGAGACCCAGTACTTC CASSLGAANSQETQYF
. few TRBJ1-4 TRBV7-9 TGTGCCAGCAGCCCCAGCTTGAATGAAAAACTGTTTTTT CASSPSLNEKLFF
. . TRBJ2-3 TRBV14 TGTGCCAGCAGCCCCGCAGTTAGCAATCAGCCCCAGTATTTT CASSPAVSNQPQYF
. . TRBJ2-2 TRBV12-3/TRBV12-4 TGTGCCAGCAGCCAGGGAGTCGCGAACACCGGGGAGCTGTTTTTT CASSQGVANTGELFF
. . TRBJ1-4 TRBV5-1 TGCGCCAGCAGCACGGGGTTAATGCCAAAAGGGGATGCAACTAATGAAAAACTGTTTTTT CASSTGLMPKGDATNEKLFF
TRBD2 . TRBJ2-1 TRBV6-2/TRBV6-3 TGTGCCAGCAGTTACTCTGGCGGGAGTGGTAATGAGCAGTTCTTC CASSYSGGSGNEQFF
TRBD1 many TRBJ1-1 TRBV19 TGTGCCAGCATTTCCGGGACAGCGAGAATGAACACTGAAGCTTTCTTT CASISGTARMNTEAFF
TRBD2 many TRBJ2-1 TRBV27 TGTGCCAGCAGTTTAGTATTAGCGGGATATGAGCAGTTCTTC CASSLVLAGYEQFF
. few TRBJ1-3 TRBV12-3/TRBV12-4 TGTGCCAGCAGTTCCTATGACAGCTACTCTGGAAACACCATATATTTT CASSSYDSYSGNTIYF
. many TRBJ1-1 TRBV11-2 TGTGCCAGCAGCTTAGTTGGGGGCGCTGAAGCTTTCTTT CASSLVGGAEAFF
TRBD2 many TRBJ2-1 TRBV28 TGCACTATTGGGCGGGAGGGTTACAATGAGCAGTTCTTC CTIGREGYNEQFF
TRBD1 many TRBJ2-1 TRBV5-1 TGCGCCAGCAGCTTGAAGGGACAGAGCTCCTACAATGAGCAGTTCTTC CASSLKGQSSYNEQFF
TRBD2 many TRBJ2-1 TRBV11-2 TGTGCCAGCAGCGTGACTAGCGCCTTTGAGCAGTTCTTC CASSVTSAFEQFF
TRBD2 many TRBJ2-3 TRBV7-9 TGTGCCAGCAGCTTCAATAGCGGGGGAACAGATACGCAGTATTTT CASSFNSGGTDTQYF
TRBD1 few TRBJ2-1 TRBV27 TGTGCCAGCAGTCTAACCGGGACAGGGGAGTTCTTC CASSLTGTGEFF
. . TRBJ2-7 TRBV14 TGTGCCAGCAGCCAAGATTTGGGGGGCTCCTACGAGCAGTACTTC CASSQDLGGSYEQYF
. many TRBJ2-1 TRBV7-9 TGTGCCAGCATCCCCTATCAGGGCGGGGCCTACAATGAGCAGTTCTTC CASIPYQGGAYNEQFF
TRBD2 many TRBJ2-2 TRBV7-3 TGTGCCAGCAGCACTAGCGGGAGGGAGGCCGGGGAGCTGTTTTTT CASSTSGREAGELFF
TRBD1 few TRBJ2-7 TRBV29-1 TGCAGCGTAATGGCGGACAGGGGGTTTGGCGAGCAGTACTTC CSVMADRGFGEQYF
. many TRBJ2-2 TRBV30 TGTGCCTGGAGCGGGGACGGCAACACCGGGGAGCTGTTTTTT CAWSGDGNTGELFF
. many TRBJ1-2 TRBV30 TGTGCCTGGAGTGTCGATGGTGATGGCTACACCTTC CAWSVDGDGYTF
. many TRBJ1-4 TRBV12-3/TRBV12-4 TGTGCCAGCAGTGACAGCTACCGAGGGAATGAAAAACTGTTTTTT CASSDSYRGNEKLFF
. many TRBJ2-7 TRBV6-1 TGTGCCAGCAACTTGGACACTATCTCCTACGAGCAGTACTTC CASNLDTISYEQYF
TRBD1 many TRBJ2-7 TRBV20-1 TGCAGTGCTAGATTGGGACAGAACCTCGGGCAGTACTTC CSARLGQNLGQYF
TRBD1 many TRBJ2-7 TRBV6-1 TGTGCCAGCAGTCCCGGGCCTCAGGGGGCCCCCTACGAGCAGTACTTC CASSPGPQGAPYEQYF
TRBD2 many TRBJ2-2 TRBV27 TGTGCCAGCAGTTTACTGGCTAGCGGGAGGGTGTCGGACACCGGGGAGCTGTTTTTT CASSLLASGRVSDTGELFF
. few TRBJ1-1 TRBV29-1 TGCAGCGTTGAATTGGGGGCGCCTTCAATGAACACTGAAGCTTTCTTT CSVELGAPSMNTEAFF
TRBD1 many TRBJ2-7 TRBV28 TGTGCCAGCATTTCGCCGGGACAGGGGTACGAGCAGTACTTC CASISPGQGYEQYF
TRBD2 few TRBJ2-2 TRBV12-3/TRBV12-4 TGTGCCAGCAGTCTAGCGGAGCACACCGGGGAGCTGTTTTTT CASSLAEHTGELFF
. many TRBJ1-1 TRBV11-1 TGTGCCAGCAGCTTAGCTAGGACTGTTGGGCAGCACACTGAAGCTTTCTTT CASSLARTVGQHTEAFF
. many TRBJ2-7 TRBV3-1 TGTGCCAGCAGCCAAGATCGGGGGATGGGGGAGCAGTACTTC CASSQDRGMGEQYF
. many TRBJ2-3 TRBV10-1 TGCGCCAGCAGTCGGGACACAGGGACGCAGTATTTT CASSRDTGTQYF
. once TRBJ1-6 TRBV6-1 TGTGCCAGCAGTGAACAGGGGTATAATTCACCCCTCCACTTT CASSEQGYNSPLHF
. many TRBJ1-1 TRBV28 TGTGCCAGCAGTTTAGGGGGGACCTTCAACACTGAAGCTTTCTTT CASSLGGTFNTEAFF
. . TRBJ1-2 TRBV20-1 TGCAGTGCTAGACCACAGGGTATGGACGGCTACACCTTC CSARPQGMDGYTF
TRBD1 many TRBJ1-5 TRBV12-3/TRBV12-4 TGTGCCAGCAGCCCGGGACAGGTATACAATCAGCCCCAGCATTTT CASSPGQVYNQPQHF
. few TRBJ2-3 TRBV10-3 TGTGCCATCAGTGAGTCCCCCACAGATACGCAGTATTTT CAISESPTDTQYF
. many TRBJ1-5 TRBV3-1 TGTGCCAGCAGCCATACCGGGACCTTAAATCAGCCCCAGCATTTT CASSHTGTLNQPQHF
. . TRBJ2-3 TRBV19 TGTGCCAGTAGTATAGCCTCGTCGGAGCGGTCGCGCACAGATACGCAGTATTTT CASSIASSERSRTDTQYF
. many TRBJ2-7 TRBV27 TGTGCCAGCAGTACCCCCCACAGGGCCGCCTACGAGCAGTACTTC CASSTPHRAAYEQYF
. . TRBJ2-7 TRBV20-1 TGCAGTGCTAGCCCTCCGGGACAAATCTACGAGCAGTACTTC CSASPPGQIYEQYF
TRBD1 many TRBJ2-7 TRBV7-2 TGTGCCAGCAGCTTAGGGACAGGGGGCGTTAAGCAGTACTTC CASSLGTGGVKQYF
. few TRBJ2-5 TRBV9 TGTGCCAGCAGCGACCAGGGGATTGAGACCCAGTACTTC CASSDQGIETQYF
TRBD1 many TRBJ2-5 TRBV15 TGTGCCACCTCTCTTGGCGGGGACAGGCGCCAAGAGACCCAGTACTTC CATSLGGDRRQETQYF
. . TRBJ2-2 TRBV6-1 TGTGCCCAACACCAACGGACCGCCCTTTATACCGGGGAGCTGTTTTTT CAQHQRTALYTGELFF
. . TRBJ2-7 TRBV11-2 TGTGCCAGCAGAGGACGTACCGGGACTGGGGCCTACGAGCAGTACTTC CASRGRTGTGAYEQYF
TRBD2 many TRBJ2-1 TRBV3-1 TGTGCCAGCACCCTGACTAGCGGAAGCTACAATGAGCAGTTCTTC CASTLTSGSYNEQFF
TRBD1 . TRBJ1-2 TRBV7-3 TGTGCCAGCAGCCCCGAGGCCGGACAGGGGGCAGGAAACTATGGCTACACCTTC CASSPEAGQGAGNYGYTF
. many TRBJ2-2 TRBV18 TGTGCCAGCTCACCACCTACCGCCACCGGGGAGCTGTTTTTT CASSPPTATGELFF
. . TRBJ2-3 TRBV4-1 TGCGCCAGCAGCCAATCGTCCGTCCTAGCAGATACGCAGTATTTT CASSQSSVLADTQYF
. few TRBJ1-4 TRBV4-1 TGCGCCAGCAGCCAAGTCGGGGGAGTCAAGAGAGGGAAACTGTTTTTT CASSQVGGVKRGKLFF
. many TRBJ2-7 TRBV6-1 TGTGCCAGCAGTGACATTCAGATCCCGTACGAGCAGTACTTC CASSDIQIPYEQYF
TRBD1 many TRBJ1-1 TRBV6-1 TGTGCCAGCAGTGAGTCAGGGGGAATCACTGAAGCTTTCTTT CASSESGGITEAFF
. . TRBJ1-1 TRBV19 TGTGCCAGTAGCGCGCGAAACGAAGCTTTCTTT CASSARNEAFF
TRBD1 many TRBJ2-3 TRBV29-1 TGCAGCGTTGAAGATTACAGGGGGGCCCCGAATACGCAGTATTTT CSVEDYRGAPNTQYF
. many TRBJ2-7 TRBV12-3/TRBV12-4 TGTGCCAGCAGTCCAAACTACGAGCAGTACTTC CASSPNYEQYF
TRBD2 once TRBJ2-5 TRBV5-5 TGTGCCAGCAGTGAAGGCGGTAGCGGGAGCCGAGAGACCCAGTACTTC CASSEGGSGSRETQYF
TRBD2 many TRBJ2-1 TRBV11-2 TGTGCCAGCAGTCGAGCTGGAGATTGGCTAGCGGGATTGGCGAATGAGCAGTTCTTC CASSRAGDWLAGLANEQFF